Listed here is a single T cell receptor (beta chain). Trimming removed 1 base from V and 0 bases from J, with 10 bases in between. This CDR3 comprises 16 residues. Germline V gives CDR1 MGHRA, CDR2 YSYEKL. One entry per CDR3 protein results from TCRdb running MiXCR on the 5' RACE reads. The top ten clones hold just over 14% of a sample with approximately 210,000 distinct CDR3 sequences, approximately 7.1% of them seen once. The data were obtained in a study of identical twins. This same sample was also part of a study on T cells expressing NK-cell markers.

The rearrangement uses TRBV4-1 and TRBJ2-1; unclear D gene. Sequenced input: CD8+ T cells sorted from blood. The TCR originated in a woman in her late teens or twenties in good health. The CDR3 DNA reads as TGCGCCAGCAGCCAAGGGATGGGGTACTCCTACAATGAGCAGTTCTTC. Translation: CASSQGMGYSYNEQFF.